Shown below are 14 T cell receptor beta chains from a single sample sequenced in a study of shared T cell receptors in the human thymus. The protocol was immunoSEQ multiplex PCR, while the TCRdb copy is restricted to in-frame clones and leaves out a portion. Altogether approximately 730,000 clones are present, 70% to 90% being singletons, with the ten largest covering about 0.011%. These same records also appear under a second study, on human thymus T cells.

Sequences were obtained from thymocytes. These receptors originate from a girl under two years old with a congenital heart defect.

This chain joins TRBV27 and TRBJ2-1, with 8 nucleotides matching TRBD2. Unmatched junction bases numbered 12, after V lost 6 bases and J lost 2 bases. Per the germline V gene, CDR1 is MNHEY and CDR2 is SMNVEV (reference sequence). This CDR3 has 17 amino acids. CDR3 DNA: TGTGCCAGCAGAATAAAACCGGGACTAGTCACCTACAATGAGCAGTTCTTC. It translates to CASRIKPGLVTYNEQFF.

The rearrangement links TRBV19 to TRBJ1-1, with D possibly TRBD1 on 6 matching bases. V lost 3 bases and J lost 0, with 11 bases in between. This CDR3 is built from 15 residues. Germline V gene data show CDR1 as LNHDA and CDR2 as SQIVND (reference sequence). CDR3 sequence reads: CASSMGGHLNTEAFF. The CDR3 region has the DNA TGTGCCAGTAGTATGGGGGGGCACTTGAACACTGAAGCTTTCTTT.

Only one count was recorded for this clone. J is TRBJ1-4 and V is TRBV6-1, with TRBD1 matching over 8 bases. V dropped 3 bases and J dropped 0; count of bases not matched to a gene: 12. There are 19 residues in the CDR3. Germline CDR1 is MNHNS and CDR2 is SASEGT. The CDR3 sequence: CASSEQGQGKGATNEKLFF. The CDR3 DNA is TGTGCCAGCAGTGAGCAAGGACAGGGAAAGGGAGCAACTAATGAAAAACTGTTTTTT.

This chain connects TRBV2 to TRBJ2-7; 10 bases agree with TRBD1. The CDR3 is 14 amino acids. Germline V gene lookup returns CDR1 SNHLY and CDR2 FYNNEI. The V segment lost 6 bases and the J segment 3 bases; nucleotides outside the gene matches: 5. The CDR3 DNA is TGTGCCAGCAGACAGGACAGGGGGGACTACGAGCAGTACTTC. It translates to CASRQDRGDYEQYF. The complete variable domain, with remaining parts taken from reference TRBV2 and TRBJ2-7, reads EPEVTQTPSHQVTQMGQEVILRCVPISNHLYFYWYRQILGQKVEFLVSFYNNEISEKSEIFDDQFSVERPDGSNFTLKIRSTKLEDSAMYFCASRQDRGDYEQYFGPGTRLTVT.

CDR3 coding DNA: TGTGCCTGGGCCTTATGGGAGAGAAGCATCAACTATGGCTACACCTTC. It specifies CAWALWERSINYGYTF. J is TRBJ1-2 and V is TRBV30; D not resolved. Trimming cost V 5 bases and J 2 bases, with 21 bases left between them. The CDR3 loop spans 16 amino acids. Germline values: CDR1 GTSNPN, CDR2 SVGIG (reference sequence).

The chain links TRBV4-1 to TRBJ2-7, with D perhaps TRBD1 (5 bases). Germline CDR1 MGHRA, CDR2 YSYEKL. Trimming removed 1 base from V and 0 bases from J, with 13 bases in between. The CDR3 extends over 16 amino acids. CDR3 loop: CASSQGDSPISYEQYF. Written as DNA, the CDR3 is TGCGCCAGCAGCCAAGGAGACAGTCCGATCTCCTACGAGCAGTACTTC.

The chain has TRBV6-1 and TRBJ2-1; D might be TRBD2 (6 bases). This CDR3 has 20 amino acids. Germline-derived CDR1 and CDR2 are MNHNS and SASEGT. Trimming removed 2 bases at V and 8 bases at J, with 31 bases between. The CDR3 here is CASSERGGERVWKGYDEQFF. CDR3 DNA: TGTGCCAGCAGTGAACGCGGCGGGGAGAGGGTTTGGAAAGGGTATGATGAGCAGTTCTTC.

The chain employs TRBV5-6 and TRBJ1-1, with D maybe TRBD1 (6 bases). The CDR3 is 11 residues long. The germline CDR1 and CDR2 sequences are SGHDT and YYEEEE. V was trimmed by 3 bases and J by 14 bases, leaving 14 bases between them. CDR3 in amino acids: CASSYRDTEFF. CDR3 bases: TGTGCCAGCAGCTACCGGGACACGGAGTTCTTT. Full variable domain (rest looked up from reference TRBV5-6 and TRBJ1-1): DAGVTQSPTHLIKTRGQQVTLRCSPKSGHDTVSWYQQALGQGPQFIFQYYEEEERQRGNFPDRFSGHQFPNYSSELNVNALLLGDSALYLCASSYRDTEFFGQGTRLTVV.

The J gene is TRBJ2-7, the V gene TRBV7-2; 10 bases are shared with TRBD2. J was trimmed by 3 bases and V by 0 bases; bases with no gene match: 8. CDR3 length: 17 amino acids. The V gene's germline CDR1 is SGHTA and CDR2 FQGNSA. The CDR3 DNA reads TGTGCCAGCAGCTTAGCGCTGACTAGCGGGTCCGGCTACGAGCAGTACTTC. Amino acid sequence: CASSLALTSGSGYEQYF. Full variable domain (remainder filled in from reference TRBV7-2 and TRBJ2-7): GAGVSQSPSNKVTEKGKDVELRCDPISGHTALYWYRQSLGQGLEFLIYFQGNSAPDKSGLPSDRFSAERTGGSVSTLTIQRTQQEDSAVYLCASSLALTSGSGYEQYFGPGTRLTVT.

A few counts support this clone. The CDR3 DNA sequence: TGCAGCGTTAGTCAGGGTGTGGAGCAGTACTTC. Translated: CSVSQGVEQYF. The V and J genes are TRBV29-1 and TRBJ2-7; tentatively, D is TRBD1 (5 bases). The germline V gene has CDR1 SQVTM and CDR2 ANQGSEA. The CDR3 is made up of 11 amino acids. V lost 5 bases, J lost 7 bases, and 12 bases lay in between.

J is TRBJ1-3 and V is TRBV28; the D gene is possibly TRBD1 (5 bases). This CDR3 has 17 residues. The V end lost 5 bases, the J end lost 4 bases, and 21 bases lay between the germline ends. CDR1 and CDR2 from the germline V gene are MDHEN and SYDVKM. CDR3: CASSDGPRGSRGNTIYF. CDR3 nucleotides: TGTGCCAGCAGTGATGGCCCGCGGGGGTCAAGAGGAAACACCATATATTTT.

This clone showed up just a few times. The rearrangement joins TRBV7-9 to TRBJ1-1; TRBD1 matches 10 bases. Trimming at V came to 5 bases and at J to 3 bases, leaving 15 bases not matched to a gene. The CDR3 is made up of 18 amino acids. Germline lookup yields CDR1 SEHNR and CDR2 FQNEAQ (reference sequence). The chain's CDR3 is CASSLGTGARGKYTEAFF. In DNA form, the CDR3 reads TGTGCCAGCAGCCTAGGGACAGGGGCGAGAGGGAAGTACACTGAAGCTTTCTTT. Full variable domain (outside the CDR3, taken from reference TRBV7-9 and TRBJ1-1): DTGVSQNPRHKITKRGQNVTFRCDPISEHNRLYWYRQTLGQGPEFLTYFQNEAQLEKSRLLSDRFSAERPKGSFSTLEIQRTEQGDSAMYLCASSLGTGARGKYTEAFFGQGTRLTVV.

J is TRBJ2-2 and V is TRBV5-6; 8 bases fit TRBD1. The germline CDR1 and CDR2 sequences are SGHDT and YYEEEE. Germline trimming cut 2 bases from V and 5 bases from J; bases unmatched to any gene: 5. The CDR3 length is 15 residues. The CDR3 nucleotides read TGTGCCAGCAGCTTCCGGGACAGGATAACCGGGGAGCTGTTTTTT. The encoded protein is CASSFRDRITGELFF.

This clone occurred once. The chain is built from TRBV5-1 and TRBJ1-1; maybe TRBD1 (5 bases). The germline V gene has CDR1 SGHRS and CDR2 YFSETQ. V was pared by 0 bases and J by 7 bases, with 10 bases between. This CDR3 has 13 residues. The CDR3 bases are TGCGCCAGCAGCTTGGGCAGGGTAGGTGAAGCTTTCTTT. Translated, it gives CASSLGRVGEAFF.